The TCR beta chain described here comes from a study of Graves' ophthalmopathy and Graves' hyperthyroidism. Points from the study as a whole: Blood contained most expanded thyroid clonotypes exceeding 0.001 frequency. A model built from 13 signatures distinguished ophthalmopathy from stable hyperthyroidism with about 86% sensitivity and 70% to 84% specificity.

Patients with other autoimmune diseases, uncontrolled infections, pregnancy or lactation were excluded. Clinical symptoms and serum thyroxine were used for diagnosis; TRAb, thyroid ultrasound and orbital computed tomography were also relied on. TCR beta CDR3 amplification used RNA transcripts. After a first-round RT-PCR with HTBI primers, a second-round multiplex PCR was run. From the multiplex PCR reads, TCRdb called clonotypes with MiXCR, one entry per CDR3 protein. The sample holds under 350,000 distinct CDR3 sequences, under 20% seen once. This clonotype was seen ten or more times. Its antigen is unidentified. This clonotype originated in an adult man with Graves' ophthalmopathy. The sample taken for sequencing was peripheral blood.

CDR3 nucleotides: TGCGCCAGCAGCTTGGTTCCCCCCAAGGCCCAGGAGACCCAGTACTTC. It yields the protein CASSLVPPKAQETQYF. This sequence joins TRBV5-1 and TRBJ2-5; D remains ambiguous. V was pared by 0 bases and J by 5 bases, with 17 bases between. CDR3 length: 16 residues. Per the germline V gene, CDR1 is SGHRS and CDR2 is YFSETQ. Variable domain in full (rest from reference TRBV5-1 and TRBJ2-5): KAGVTQTPRYLIKTRGQQVTLSCSPISGHRSVSWYQQTPGQGLQFLFEYFSETQRNKGNFPGRFSGRQFSNSRSEMNVSTLELGDSALYLCASSLVPPKAQETQYFGPGTRLLVL.